This paragraph covers one T cell receptor beta chain sequence. The antigen remains unidentified. With 5 bases removed from V and 3 bases from J, the gap between germline ends came to 16 bases. There are 15 residues in the CDR3. Germline CDR1 is MNHEY and CDR2 is SVGAGI. The sample originates from a study of T cells after yellow fever vaccination. Study-level points and caveats: Contamination by abundant bulk-population clonotypes could be present in FACS-sorted repertoires. On re-exposure, the response was weaker but peaked faster, at day 5 versus 15. Clones from primary vaccination mostly reappeared after the booster (over 95% CD4, about 85% CD8).

TCRdb re-analysed the 5' RACE reads in MiXCR, keeping a single row per CDR3 protein. In the table there are 610,000 or so distinct CDR3 sequences, 12% of which are singletons. V usage is TRBV6-5 and J usage is TRBJ1-1; D remains unclear. Here the sequenced sample was PBMCs, taken on the day of the yellow fever booster vaccination. The clonotype originates from a man under 40 who received the YFV17D yellow fever vaccine. Here the CDR3 reads CASSPRGSQDTEAFF. The CDR3 DNA is TGTGCCAGCAGTCCTCGAGGGTCACAAGACACTGAAGCTTTCTTT.